One sample yielded the 3 T cell receptor beta chains listed below, sequenced in a study of shared clonotypes between healthy human individuals. Here immunoSEQ multiplex PCR was the method, and the copy in TCRdb shows in-frame clones only, minus some. The sample has under 850,000 clones; 92% are singletons. Naive CD8 cells comprised CD45RO-negative, CCR7-positively selected cells, excluding terminally differentiated effector memory CD45RA+ cells. The sequenced sample consisted of naive CD8+ T cells sorted from blood. These receptors were taken from a man aged 25 to 40 in good health.

This chain joins TRBV5-1 and TRBJ2-1; 7 bases match TRBD1. The CDR3 contains 14 residues. With 4 bases clipped from V and 8 bases from J, the junction kept 9 bases outside the gene matches. Germline-derived CDR1 and CDR2 are SGHRS and YFSETQ. The CDR3 reads CASSPRQGGDEQFF. CDR3 coding DNA: TGCGCCAGCAGCCCCAGACAGGGTGGCGATGAGCAGTTCTTC. The full variable domain, its missing parts supplied by reference TRBV5-1 and TRBJ2-1, is KAGVTQTPRYLIKTRGQQVTLSCSPISGHRSVSWYQQTPGQGLQFLFEYFSETQRNKGNFPGRFSGRQFSNSRSEMNVSTLELGDSALYLCASSPRQGGDEQFFGPGTRLTVL.

Concerning this clone: The DNA is omitted, as the CDR3 cannot be located on it reliably, and the CDR3 follows TCRdb's listing. This chain uses TRBV6-6 with TRBJ2-7. Germline CDR1 MNHNY, CDR2 SVGAGI (reference sequence). The CDR3 length equals 12 residues, ends included. The CDR3 region is CASSSFGAEQYF.

Only one count was recorded for this clone. V is TRBV27 and J is TRBJ2-3; tentatively, D is TRBD1 or TRBD2 (6 bases each). Between the trimmed V and J ends, which lost 5 bases and 1 base, there was a span of 13 bases. In germline, CDR1 is MNHEY, CDR2 SMNVEV (reference sequence). This CDR3 is 15 amino acids long. The CDR3 nucleotides read TGTGCCAGCAGTAACCACAGGGAGGGCACAGATACGCAGTATTTT. Amino acid sequence: CASSNHREGTDTQYF.